One sample yielded the 23 T cell receptor beta chains listed below, sequenced in a study of blood T cell repertoires in COVID-19. Sequencing used immunoSEQ multiplex PCR; TCRdb keeps in-frame clones, though not all of them. The sample lists about 200,000 clones, 82% occurring once. Material for sequencing was peripheral blood. The source is an elderly woman with COVID-19, enrolled during active disease.

This sequence joins TRBV2 and TRBJ1-3; unclear D gene. This CDR3 region has 12 residues. Germline values: CDR1 SNHLY, CDR2 FYNNEI. The germline V and J ends were trimmed by 6 bases and 4 bases, with 7 bases remaining between them. As DNA, the CDR3 is TGTGCCAGCAGGGGCTCGGGAAACACCATATATTTT. This codes for CASRGSGNTIYF. Filled out from reference TRBV2 and TRBJ1-3, the complete variable domain reads EPEVTQTPSHQVTQMGQEVILRCVPISNHLYFYWYRQILGQKVEFLVSFYNNEISEKSEIFDDQFSVERPDGSNFTLKIRSTKLEDSAMYFCASRGSGNTIYFGEGSWLTVV.

This chain joins TRBV6-2 or TRBV6-3 and TRBJ1-1, with D possibly matching TRBD1 (6 bases). In germline, CDR1 is MNHEY, CDR2 SVGEGT. V dropped 5 bases and J dropped 4 bases, with 20 bases sitting between them. This CDR3 has 16 amino acids. CDR3 nucleotides: TGTGCCAGCAGTCCCAGGGGAGGGGGGACTAGCACTGAAGCTTTCTTT. Translating gives CASSPRGGGTSTEAFF.

The V gene is TRBV2, the J gene TRBJ2-1; tentatively, D is TRBD2 (6 bases). Germline lookup yields CDR1 SNHLY and CDR2 FYNNEI. V was shortened by 6 bases and J by 4 bases, with 16 bases between the two germline ends. The CDR3 is 15 amino acids. CDR3 DNA sequence: TGTGCCAGCAGCATCGGGACTCCCAGGTACAATGAGCAGTTCTTC. It encodes CASSIGTPRYNEQFF.

The rearrangement uses TRBV28 and TRBJ1-1, with unresolved D. The CDR3 consists of 13 residues. Germline V lookup: CDR1 MDHEN, CDR2 SYDVKM. The V and J ends lost 11 bases and 5 bases respectively, with 18 bases between them. Here the CDR3 DNA reads TGTGCCGCCTCCTCCGGGTTCAGAACTGAAGCTTTCTTT. Amino acids: CAASSGFRTEAFF.

This clone was seen at least ten times. This chain links TRBV7-2 with TRBJ2-7, with 7 bases matching TRBD1. With V trimmed by 2 bases and J by 3 bases, 19 bases remained unmatched. There are 19 residues in the CDR3. CDR1 SGHTA and CDR2 FQGNSA come from the germline V gene. CDR3 nucleotides: TGTGCCAGCAGCTTACTTCCGGGACAGCCCGAAGGGCCCAACTACGAGCAGTACTTC. Protein product: CASSLLPGQPEGPNYEQYF. Drawing the rest from reference TRBV7-2 and TRBJ2-7, the complete variable domain is GAGVSQSPSNKVTEKGKDVELRCDPISGHTALYWYRQSLGQGLEFLIYFQGNSAPDKSGLPSDRFSAERTGGSVSTLTIQRTQQEDSAVYLCASSLLPGQPEGPNYEQYFGPGTRLTVT.

This chain links TRBV5-1 with TRBJ2-1; D not resolved. The CDR3 is made up of 15 amino acids. Germline CDR1 is SGHRS and CDR2 is YFSETQ. The V and J ends lost 4 bases and 0 bases respectively, with 11 bases between them. CDR3 loop: CASSPPRVSYNEQFF. The CDR3 nucleotides read TGCGCCAGCAGCCCCCCCCGCGTCTCCTACAATGAGCAGTTCTTC.

The rearrangement joins TRBV3-1 (or the pseudogene TRBV3-2) to TRBJ1-5; D gene uncertain. With 6 bases removed from V and 0 bases from J, the gap between germline ends came to 9 bases. Germline loops: CDR1 LGHDT, CDR2 YNNKEL (reference sequence). This CDR3 contains 14 residues. In DNA form, the CDR3 reads TGTGCCAGCAGTCAAAGCCATAGCAATCAGCCCCAGCATTTT. Its translation is CASSQSHSNQPQHF.

V and J are TRBV6-5 and TRBJ2-7; 9 bases are shared with TRBD2. In germline, CDR1 is MNHEY, CDR2 SVGAGI. The CDR3 spans 15 residues. V was clipped by 6 bases and J by 2 bases; unmatched bases: 8. CDR3 nucleotide sequence: TGTGCCAGCAGGGGCCTGGGCGGGGGGGCCTACGAGCAGTACTTC. As protein: CASRGLGGGAYEQYF.

This clone has a handful of counts. The CDR3 DNA is TGTGCCAGTAGTATTGGCAGGGGGACCTATGGCTACACCTTC. It is translated as CASSIGRGTYGYTF. The V call is TRBV19, the J call TRBJ1-2; 7 bases agree with TRBD1. The junction had 5 bases not matched to a gene; V was cut back by 3 bases and J by 4 bases. Germline V gene lookup returns CDR1 LNHDA and CDR2 SQIVND (reference sequence). The CDR3 spans 14 residues.

The table lists this clone with a few counts. CDR3 nucleotide sequence: TGTGCCAGCAGCCCCCGGGAGGGGAGGAACTATGGCTACACCTTC. Translation: CASSPREGRNYGYTF. This rearrangement joins TRBV7-9 to TRBJ1-2; D is possibly TRBD1 (5 bases). This CDR3 contains 15 residues. Trimming removed 5 bases at V and 2 bases at J, with 15 bases between. CDR1 is SEHNR, CDR2 FQNEAQ, per germline (reference sequence).

The chain has TRBV27 and TRBJ1-4, with a weak D call TRBD1 (5 bases). Germline assignment: CDR1 MNHEY and CDR2 SMNVEV (reference sequence). V lost 1 base and J lost 8, with 8 bases in between. The CDR3 length is 13 residues. The CDR3 spells CASSLWAGEKLFF. The CDR3 coding sequence is TGTGCCAGCAGTTTATGGGCAGGGGAAAAACTGTTTTTT.

V is TRBV19 and J is TRBJ1-1; a weak D match, TRBD1 (5 bases). The germline CDR1 and CDR2 sequences are LNHDA and SQIVND (reference sequence). The length of the CDR3 is 13 residues. Trimming took 5 bases from V and 2 from J, leaving 9 bases between them. This CDR3 reads CASSLGGNTEAFF. The CDR3 nucleotides read TGTGCCAGTAGTTTGGGGGGTAACACTGAAGCTTTCTTT. Complete variable domain (other parts from reference TRBV19 and TRBJ1-1): DGGITQSPKYLFRKEGQNVTLSCEQNLNHDAMYWYRQDPGQGLRLIYYSQIVNDFQKGDIAEGYSVSREKKESFPLTVTSAQKNPTAFYLCASSLGGNTEAFFGQGTRLTVV.

This chain links TRBV7-6 with TRBJ2-5; 9 bases are shared with TRBD2. V gave up 0 bases and J gave up 2 bases; unmatched junction bases: 4. The CDR3 extends over 16 amino acids. Looked up from germline, CDR1 is SGHVS and CDR2 is FNYEAQ. CDR3 loop: CASSLAGLARQETQYF. In DNA, the CDR3 is TGTGCCAGCAGCTTAGCAGGACTAGCGAGGCAAGAGACCCAGTACTTC.

The V and J genes are TRBV18 and TRBJ1-6; D unresolved. This CDR3 spans 15 amino acids. The germline CDR1 and CDR2 sequences are KGHSH and LQKENI. V was cut by 3 bases and J by 10 bases, with 16 bases left in between. The CDR3 reads CASSPQDPGGSPLHF. For the CDR3, the DNA is TGTGCCAGCTCACCCCAGGACCCGGGAGGATCACCCCTCCACTTT.

The chain recombines TRBV4-2 with TRBJ1-2, with 9 bases fitting TRBD1. The CDR3 is made up of 18 amino acids. Germline CDR1 reads LGHNA; CDR2 reads YNFKEQ. J lost 8 bases, V lost 1 base, and 17 bases had no gene match. The CDR3 region is CASSQGDVSGQGGVGYTF. The CDR3 DNA is TGTGCCAGCAGCCAAGGTGACGTGTCGGGACAGGGTGGAGTCGGCTACACCTTC.

This chain uses TRBV28 with TRBJ1-5; D is possibly TRBD1 (5 bases). Germline V CDR1 and CDR2: MDHEN, SYDVKM. The V end lost 10 bases, the J end lost 5 bases, and 12 bases lay between the germline ends. CDR3 length: 12 residues. CDR3 sequence (DNA): TGTGCCACCGGACACCGCCATCAGCCCCAGCATTTT. Amino acids: CATGHRHQPQHF.

The V and J genes are TRBV5-1 and TRBJ2-5, with D unclear. The ends were cut back, 4 bases at V and 1 base at J, with 26 bases in the middle. Looked up from germline, CDR1 is SGHRS and CDR2 is YFSETQ. This CDR3 is 19 amino acids long. CDR3 amino acids: CASSPGASRLSGFQETQYF. The CDR3 nucleotides are TGCGCCAGCAGCCCTGGTGCTAGTCGGTTATCGGGTTTCCAAGAGACCCAGTACTTC.

The chain links TRBV2 to TRBJ1-2, with TRBD1 matching 7 bases. The CDR3 sequence is 15 residues long. Germline trimming cut 3 bases from V and 1 base from J; bases unmatched to any gene: 5. The germline V gene encodes CDR1 SNHLY and CDR2 FYNNEI. CDR3 sequence (DNA): TGTGCCAGCAGTGAGAGGGGGCCTAGTAACTATGGCTACACCTTC. Its translation is CASSERGPSNYGYTF.

This clone is a singleton in its sample. The chain has TRBV5-1 and TRBJ1-2, with D perhaps TRBD1 (6 bases). Between the trimmed V and J ends, which lost 3 bases and 2 bases, there was a span of 8 bases. The CDR3 is 13 amino acids. CDR1 and CDR2 from the germline V gene are SGHRS and YFSETQ. CDR3 residues: CASSYGQNYGYTF. The CDR3 nucleotides read TGCGCCAGCAGCTACGGACAGAACTATGGCTACACCTTC.

The chain links TRBV28 to TRBJ1-6; 7 bases fit TRBD1. V lost 7 bases, J lost 5 bases, and 8 bases stayed unmatched. The CDR3 sequence is 15 residues long. Germline lookup yields CDR1 MDHEN and CDR2 SYDVKM. CDR3 residues: CASTFDRAHNSPLHF. CDR3 nucleotide sequence: TGTGCCAGCACTTTCGACAGGGCCCATAATTCACCCCTCCACTTT.

The chain joins TRBV7-8 to TRBJ1-5; D unclear. Germline CDR1 reads SGHVS; CDR2 reads FQNEAQ. The CDR3 is 15 residues long. Deletions cut 5 bases from V and 0 bases from J, with 11 bases between. The CDR3 region has the DNA TGTGCCAGCAGCGCAACAGCTAATAGCAATCAGCCCCAGCATTTT. It translates to CASSATANSNQPQHF.

The gene calls are TRBV25-1 and TRBJ1-1, with 9 bases matching TRBD1. Per the germline V gene, CDR1 is MGHDK and CDR2 is SYGVNS. This CDR3 comprises 15 residues. V shed 3 bases and J 2 bases; nucleotides not matched to a gene: 4. The CDR3 nucleotides read TGTGCCAGCAGTGACCCGGGACAGGGTAACACTGAAGCTTTCTTT. Translating it yields CASSDPGQGNTEAFF. The whole variable domain, filled in from reference TRBV25-1 and TRBJ1-1, reads EADIYQTPRYLVIGTGKKITLECSQTMGHDKMYWYQQDPGMELHLIHYSYGVNSTEKGDLSSESTVSRIRTEHFPLTLESARPSHTSQYLCASSDPGQGNTEAFFGQGTRLTVV.

V is TRBV7-9 and J is TRBJ2-7; the match to TRBD2 covers 12 bases. This CDR3 is 15 amino acids long. The trim removed 1 base at V and 5 bases at J, leaving 3 bases unmatched. Germline loops: CDR1 SEHNR, CDR2 FQNEAQ (reference sequence). CDR3 loop: CASSLEGLAGNEQYF. Written as DNA, the CDR3 is TGTGCCAGCAGCTTAGAAGGACTAGCGGGAAACGAGCAGTACTTC.